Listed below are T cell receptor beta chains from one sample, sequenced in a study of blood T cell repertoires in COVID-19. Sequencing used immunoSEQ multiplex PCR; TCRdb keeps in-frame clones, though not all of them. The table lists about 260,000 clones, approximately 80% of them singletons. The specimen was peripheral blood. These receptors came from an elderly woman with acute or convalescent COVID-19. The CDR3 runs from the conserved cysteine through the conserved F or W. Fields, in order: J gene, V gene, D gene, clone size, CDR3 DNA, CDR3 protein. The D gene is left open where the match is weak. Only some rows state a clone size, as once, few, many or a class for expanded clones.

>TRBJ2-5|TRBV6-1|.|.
TGTGCCAGCAGTGAGCCCAGAGGGAGGGAGACCCAGTACTTC
CASSEPRGRETQYF
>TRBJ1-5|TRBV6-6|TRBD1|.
TGTGCCAGCAGCGAAAGGACAGGGAACCAGCCCCAGCATTTT
CASSERTGNQPQHF
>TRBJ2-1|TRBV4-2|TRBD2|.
TGTGCCAGCAGCCAAGTATCGGCGGGGGTCTACAATGAGCAGTTCTTC
CASSQVSAGVYNEQFF
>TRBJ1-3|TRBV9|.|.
TGTGCCAGCAGCTCAGACAGGAACACCATATATTTT
CASSSDRNTIYF
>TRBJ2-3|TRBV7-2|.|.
TGTGCCAGCAGCTTAGAGTCGGAGCTAGAAACAGATACGCAGTATTTT
CASSLESELETDTQYF
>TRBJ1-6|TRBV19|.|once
TGTGCCAGTAGTAGGCTTGGGCAACTGGGAGGTAATTCACCCCTCCACTTT
CASSRLGQLGGNSPLHF
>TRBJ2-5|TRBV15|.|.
TGTGCCACCAGCAGAGACAGGGGAAAGGAGACCCAGTACTTC
CATSRDRGKETQYF
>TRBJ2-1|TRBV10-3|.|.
TGTGCCATCCGGGACAACAAAGGGAATTACAATGAGCAGTTCTTC
CAIRDNKGNYNEQFF
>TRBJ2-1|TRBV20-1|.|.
TGCAGTGCCATCAGGGGTGTCTCTCGGTTCTTC
CSAIRGVSRFF
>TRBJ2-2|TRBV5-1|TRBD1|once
TGCGCCAGCGGGCCCCCAAAAGGGGGCGCGAACGGGGAGCTGTTTTTT
CASGPPKGGANGELFF
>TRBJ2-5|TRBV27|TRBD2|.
TGTGCCAGCAGTCCAGGGACTAGCGGGGGGCTGCGGGAGACCCAGTACTTC
CASSPGTSGGLRETQYF
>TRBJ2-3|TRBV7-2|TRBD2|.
TGTGCCAGCAGCTGGGGCGGGAGTTCAGATACGCAGTATTTT
CASSWGGSSDTQYF
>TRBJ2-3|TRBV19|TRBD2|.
TGTGCCAGTAGTATGACTAGCGGGGGGACCACAGATACGCAGTATTTT
CASSMTSGGTTDTQYF
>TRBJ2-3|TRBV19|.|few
TGTGCCAGTAGTCTCGGACTATCGCGCACAGATACGCAGTATTTT
CASSLGLSRTDTQYF
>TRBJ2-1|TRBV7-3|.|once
TGTGCCAGCAGCCTGGGACTCTCGGGCAATGAGCAGTTCTTC
CASSLGLSGNEQFF
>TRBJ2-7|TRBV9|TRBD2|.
TGTGCCAGCAGCACACAAGGACTAGCGGGCTACGAGCAGTACTTC
CASSTQGLAGYEQYF
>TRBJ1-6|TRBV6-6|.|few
TGTGCCAGCAGTGCCGGGGGATATGATTCACCCCTCCACTTT
CASSAGGYDSPLHF
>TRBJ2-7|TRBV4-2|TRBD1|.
TGTGCCAGCAGCCAGCCGGACAGGAAAAACTACGAGCAGTACTTC
CASSQPDRKNYEQYF
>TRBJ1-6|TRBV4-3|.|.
TGCGCCAGCAGCCAAGATTATGAACAGGGAAATAATTCACCCCTCCACTTT
CASSQDYEQGNNSPLHF
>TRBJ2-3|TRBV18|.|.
TGTGCCAGCTCACCCTCCCCGGATACGCAGTATTTT
CASSPSPDTQYF
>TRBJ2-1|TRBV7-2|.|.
TGTGCCAGCAGCCCCGAGGAAGCTAGCGTAGAGCAGTTCTTC
CASSPEEASVEQFF
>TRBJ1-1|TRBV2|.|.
TGTGCCAGCAGTGAACTCCTTCTCCGGGACACTGAAGCTTTCTTT
CASSELLLRDTEAFF